The next 3 T cell receptor beta chains were all read from a single sample in a study of T cells after yellow fever vaccination. In TCRdb, the 5' RACE reads were re-called with MiXCR into one record per CDR3 protein. The repertoire holds around 550,000 distinct CDR3 sequences, with 15% to 20% as singletons. Sequencing was performed on PBMCs, taken 15 days after the yellow fever booster vaccination. These TCRs come from a man between 25 and 39 years old who received the YFV17D yellow fever vaccine.

This rearrangement joins TRBV24-1 to TRBJ2-3; the D gene could be TRBD1 or TRBD2 (5 bases each). This CDR3 region has 16 residues. The V gene's germline CDR1 is KGHDR and CDR2 SFDVKD. V lost 7 bases and J lost 3, with 19 bases in between. As DNA, the CDR3 is TGTGCCACCAGCGATCCTCAGGGAGAAGGGACAGATACGCAGTATTTT. Translating gives CATSDPQGEGTDTQYF.

This clonotype was detected a few times. The chain combines TRBV30 with TRBJ2-6; no definite D call. The CDR3 length is 13 residues. CDR1 and CDR2 (germline): GTSNPN, SVGIG (reference sequence). Trimming left V 2 bases short and J 4 bases short, with 6 bases between. CDR3 bases: TGTGCCTGGAGTAACGAAGGGGCCAACGTCCTGACTTTC. Amino acids: CAWSNEGANVLTF. Variable domain in full (rest from reference TRBV30 and TRBJ2-6): SQTIHQWPATLVQPVGSPLSLECTVEGTSNPNLYWYRQAAGRGLQLLFYSVGIGQISSEVPQNLSASRPQDRQFILSSKKLLLSDSGFYLCAWSNEGANVLTFGAGSRLTVL.

This chain links TRBV29-1 with TRBJ2-2, with D unresolved. CDR3 length: 12 amino acids. Between the trimmed V and J ends, which lost 3 bases and 7 bases, there was a span of 9 bases. Germline lookup yields CDR1 SQVTM and CDR2 ANQGSEA. This CDR3 reads CSVELGIGELFF. The CDR3 DNA reads as TGCAGCGTTGAGTTAGGGATCGGGGAGCTGTTTTTT.